A single T cell receptor beta chain is shown here with its context. Its antigen remains unidentified. A CD45RA+ naive subset and a CD45RA-negative memory subset were split from CD4+ cells. Measured with immunoSEQ multiplex PCR; TCRdb has only the in-frame clones, and not every one. Seen here are some 2.1 million clones, 90% to 95% observed once, and the top ten hold 0.1% to 0.15%. CDR3 length: 13 amino acids. The J segment lost 4 bases and the V segment lost 6 bases, leaving 5 bases of the junction unmatched. Germline V gene lookup returns CDR1 MNHEY and CDR2 SVGAGI. This entry is derived from a study of shared clonotypes between healthy human individuals. Study-level points and caveats: Estimated clonotype richness was generally higher in naive than memory subsets.

The chain couples TRBV6-5 to TRBJ1-1; 7 bases align to TRBD1. The sequence came from a man aged 18-30 years in good health. Sequences were obtained from naive CD4+ T cells sorted from blood. Subset given: CD45RA+ positively selected. The CDR3 DNA is TGTGCCAGCAGCAGGGGGGGGGCCACTGAAGCTTTCTTT. Its translation is CASSRGGATEAFF.